This T cell receptor (beta chain) derives from a study of blood T cell repertoires in COVID-19. Study-wide context: The origin of the acute and convalescent COVID-19 samples was the United States, Italy and Spain.

The data were produced by immunoSEQ multiplex PCR, yet TCRdb's version contains in-frame clones alone and is incomplete. The sample shows about 360,000 clones, more than 70% of them seen only once. The age range of participants was 18 to 89 years, with residence in approximately 25 US areas. Participants reported their clinical history, and cohort assignment relied on those reports. The CDR3 totals 15 residues. Trimming removed 3 bases from V and 2 bases from J; junction bases left unmatched: 7. Germline values: CDR1 DFQATT, CDR2 SNEGSKA (reference sequence). The material sequenced was PBMCs or T cells enriched from blood (not recorded which). The V gene is TRBV20-1, the J gene TRBJ1-5, with 7 bases identical to TRBD1. The clonotype originates from a man aged 30 to 45 who had recovered from COVID-19. CDR3: CSASEQGTGNQPQHF. The CDR3 DNA reads as TGCAGTGCTAGTGAACAGGGGACTGGCAATCAGCCCCAGCATTTT.